This TCR beta chain was identified during a study of regulatory T cells in long-lasting Graves disease. Study-level findings and limits: Persistent Graves' patients possessed reduced TCR diversity relative to recently diagnosed ones.

V was shortened by 0 bases and J by 5 bases, with 11 bases between the two germline ends. CDR1 and CDR2 (germline): SGHAT, FQNNGV. This CDR3 has 14 residues. This clonotype was counted ten times or more. The antigen is not known. Investigators prepared the TCR beta libraries by applying iRepertoire HTBI primers and Arm-PCR of CDR3 regions. One entry per CDR3 protein results from TCRdb running MiXCR on the multiplex PCR reads. Among some 440,000 distinct CDR3 sequences listed, less than 25% were seen once. Indicated time point: persistent/refractory GD, antithyroid drugs over 5 years with positive TRAb. The authors made the TCR library using RNA they extracted from PBMCs.

The V call is TRBV11-2, the J call TRBJ2-7, with D perhaps assigned TRBD1 or TRBD2 (5 bases each). The material sequenced was peripheral blood mononuclear cells (PBMCs), taken when the disease was refractory, from a patient treated with antithyroid drugs. This TCR was sampled from a female donor with Graves disease. CDR3 sequence (DNA): TGTGCCAGCAGCTTAGAGGGACCTAGGGACGAGCAGTACTTC. Amino acid sequence: CASSLEGPRDEQYF.